The rows below give T cell receptor beta chains drawn from one sample of a study of cytomegalovirus exposure and HLA in healthy donors. Using immunoSEQ multiplex PCR, the repertoire was profiled, and TCRdb retains in-frame clones only, with some absent. The profile shows 200,000 or so clones, around 85% of them singletons. The sequenced sample consisted of PBMCs. The receptors shown here come from a girl aged 2 to 9 in good health and CMV-seronegative. CDR3s leave out the opening cysteine and the closing phenylalanine or tryptophan. Each record gives: V gene, D gene, J gene, CDR3 protein. D genes are given only for firm matches.

v_gene: TRBV6-6
d_gene: NA
j_gene: TRBJ2-6
CDR3aa: ASSYSSGANVLT

v_gene: TRBV27
d_gene: TRBD1
j_gene: TRBJ1-1
CDR3aa: ASSRGTANTEAF

v_gene: TRBV4-1
d_gene: NA
j_gene: TRBJ2-1
CDR3aa: ASSQGMALGGIRRSYNEQF

v_gene: TRBV5-1
d_gene: NA
j_gene: TRBJ2-5
CDR3aa: ASSSGQGLQETQY

v_gene: TRBV7-3
d_gene: TRBD1
j_gene: TRBJ2-2
CDR3aa: ASSSDPGQKTVSNTGELF

v_gene: TRBV29-1
d_gene: TRBD1
j_gene: TRBJ1-3
CDR3aa: SVQGGFTGNTIY

v_gene: TRBV7-9
d_gene: TRBD1
j_gene: TRBJ1-2
CDR3aa: ASSAAGGIFRRGYT

v_gene: TRBV7-9
d_gene: NA
j_gene: TRBJ2-1
CDR3aa: ASSLSVGVSDEQF

v_gene: TRBV9
d_gene: NA
j_gene: NA
CDR3aa: ASSVGVSYEQY

v_gene: TRBV2
d_gene: TRBD1
j_gene: TRBJ2-3
CDR3aa: ASFRDRGTDTQY

v_gene: TRBV30
d_gene: NA
j_gene: TRBJ1-5
CDR3aa: AWTVGNQPQH

v_gene: TRBV5-6
d_gene: NA
j_gene: TRBJ2-1
CDR3aa: ASSLAGDNEQF

v_gene: TRBV20-1
d_gene: TRBD2
j_gene: TRBJ2-3
CDR3aa: RSSGGFGEY

v_gene: TRBV6-5
d_gene: TRBD2
j_gene: TRBJ2-5
CDR3aa: ASRSGGISQTQY

v_gene: TRBV6-5
d_gene: TRBD2
j_gene: TRBJ2-1
CDR3aa: ASSYSSTSGREQF

v_gene: TRBV5-4
d_gene: TRBD1
j_gene: TRBJ1-1
CDR3aa: ASSDRVNTEAF

v_gene: TRBV2
d_gene: NA
j_gene: TRBJ2-7
CDR3aa: ASSVRQNSYEQY

v_gene: TRBV27
d_gene: TRBD2
j_gene: TRBJ2-7
CDR3aa: ASSFRLLAGAMGEQY

v_gene: TRBV19
d_gene: NA
j_gene: TRBJ2-1
CDR3aa: ASRAGAGSYNEQF

v_gene: TRBV6-5
d_gene: NA
j_gene: TRBJ1-2
CDR3aa: AATADPDIRGYT

v_gene: TRBV4-1
d_gene: TRBD1
j_gene: TRBJ1-1
CDR3aa: ASSQGGQGGLTEAF

v_gene: TRBV14
d_gene: TRBD1
j_gene: TRBJ2-5
CDR3aa: ASSRGPGQGGETQY

v_gene: TRBV5-1
d_gene: NA
j_gene: TRBJ1-2
CDR3aa: ASSLSGQLGYGYT

v_gene: TRBV7-9
d_gene: TRBD1
j_gene: TRBJ1-2
CDR3aa: ASSNTGVPYGYT

v_gene: TRBV9
d_gene: NA
j_gene: TRBJ1-4
CDR3aa: ASGGQGGEKLF

v_gene: TRBV5-6
d_gene: NA
j_gene: TRBJ2-7
CDR3aa: ASSFRQGGDEQY

v_gene: TRBV4-1
d_gene: TRBD2
j_gene: TRBJ2-3
CDR3aa: ASSRLANTDTQY

v_gene: TRBV27
d_gene: NA
j_gene: TRBJ2-7
CDR3aa: ASSFGQYYEQY

v_gene: TRBV12-5
d_gene: TRBD1
j_gene: TRBJ2-7
CDR3aa: ASGLVGGGQGDYEQY

v_gene: TRBV2
d_gene: NA
j_gene: TRBJ2-6
CDR3aa: ASTTGYGANVLT

v_gene: TRBV4-1
d_gene: TRBD2
j_gene: TRBJ2-7
CDR3aa: ASSHRTSGSYEQY

v_gene: TRBV1
d_gene: NA
j_gene: TRBJ2-5
CDR3aa: TRRETQY

v_gene: TRBV7-9
d_gene: NA
j_gene: TRBJ2-5
CDR3aa: ASSLDFRREETQY